The next 13 T cell receptor beta chains were all read from a single sample in a study of graft-versus-host responses after intestinal transplantation. The antigens for these receptors are not known. Assay used: immunoSEQ multiplex PCR; TCRdb lists only in-frame clones, some missing. In the table there are tens of thousands of clones, roughly 92% of which are singletons. The material sequenced was unstimulated CD4+ T cells sorted from spleen or lymph node cells, taken before intestinal transplant. These receptors were taken from a human donor who received an intestinal transplant.

V is TRBV5-4 and J is TRBJ2-3; D is uncertain. Trimming removed 1 base from V and 3 bases from J, with 6 bases in between. CDR1 and CDR2 from the germline V gene are SGHNT and YYREEE (reference sequence). CDR3 size: 13 residues. The CDR3 loop is CASSLWVTDTQYF. In DNA form, the CDR3 reads TGTGCCAGCAGCTTGTGGGTTACAGATACGCAGTATTTT.

The V and J genes are TRBV15 and TRBJ2-1; D not resolved. Germline loops: CDR1 LNHNV, CDR2 YYDKDF (reference sequence). The CDR3 is 11 residues long. Trimming stripped 3 bases from V and 7 bases from J, with 4 bases between. Here the CDR3 reads CATSSKNEQFF. DNA for the CDR3: TGTGCCACCAGCAGCAAAAATGAGCAGTTCTTC.

The chain joins TRBV28 to TRBJ2-7; D not resolved. V lost 0 bases, J lost 4 bases, and 10 bases lay in between. CDR3 size: 14 residues. Germline V gene lookup returns CDR1 MDHEN and CDR2 SYDVKM. The chain's CDR3 is CASSLWTDGYEQYF. The DNA for the CDR3 is TGTGCCAGCAGTTTATGGACTGACGGATACGAGCAGTACTTC.

V is TRBV18 and J is TRBJ2-3; unclear D gene. The V gene's germline CDR1 is KGHSH and CDR2 LQKENI. V dropped 3 bases and J dropped 6 bases, with 7 bases sitting between them. The CDR3 sequence is 12 residues long. The CDR3 bases are TGTGCCAGCTCACCGGGCCCGGATACGCAGTATTTT. Protein product: CASSPGPDTQYF.

DNA of the CDR3: TGTGCCAGCAGCACCACCGGGACACCGAACACTGAAGCTTTCTTT. Its translation: CASSTTGTPNTEAFF. This rearrangement joins TRBV11-3 to TRBJ1-1; D possibly corresponds to TRBD1 (6 bases). With 5 bases removed from V and 1 base from J, the gap between germline ends came to 14 bases. Per germline, CDR1 SGHNT and CDR2 YENEEA. The CDR3 has 15 residues.

The chain carries TRBV10-3 and TRBJ2-1; TRBD2 agrees at 8 bases. V lost 0 bases and J lost 4; bases outside the gene matches: 2. The germline V gene encodes CDR1 ENHRY and CDR2 SYGVKD. CDR3 length: 15 amino acids. This CDR3 is CAISESVAGYNEQFF. For the CDR3, the DNA is TGTGCCATCAGTGAGTCCGTAGCGGGGTACAATGAGCAGTTCTTC.

This chain joins TRBV5-1 and TRBJ2-7; tentatively, D is TRBD1 (5 bases). The length of the CDR3 is 15 residues. CDR1 SGHRS and CDR2 YFSETQ come from the germline V gene. V shed 2 bases and J shed 5 bases, with 17 bases lying between them. This CDR3 is CASSFNRPGIDEQYF. The CDR3 DNA follows: TGCGCCAGCAGCTTCAACCGGCCAGGGATCGACGAGCAGTACTTC.

CDR3 coding DNA: TGTGCCAGCAGCGTAGCTAGCGGGAGGGCCGTGGGAGATACGCAGTATTTT. It codes for CASSVASGRAVGDTQYF. This rearrangement joins TRBV9 to TRBJ2-3, with TRBD2 identical over 12 bases. This CDR3 spans 17 amino acids. The V gene's germline CDR1 is SGDLS and CDR2 YYNGEE. Trimming at V came to 0 bases and at J to 5 bases, leaving 7 bases not matched to a gene. Complete variable domain (other parts from reference TRBV9 and TRBJ2-3): DSGVTQTPKHLITATGQRVTLRCSPRSGDLSVYWYQQSLDQGLQFLIQYYNGEERAKGNILERFSAQQFPDLHSELNLSSLELGDSALYFCASSVASGRAVGDTQYFGPGTRLTVL.

This clone was picked up one time. The genes are TRBV7-8 and TRBJ2-1, with TRBD1 identical over 7 bases. The CDR3 sequence is 16 residues long. J gave up 2 bases and V 1 base, and 5 bases lay outside the gene matches. CDR1 is SGHVS and CDR2 is FQNEAQ in the germline V gene. This CDR3 reads CASSLGAQGAYNEQFF. The CDR3 nucleotides read TGTGCCAGCAGCTTAGGGGCTCAGGGGGCCTACAATGAGCAGTTCTTC.

The CDR3 nucleotides are TGTGCCAGCAGCGAGCGCGCACAAGAGACCCAGTACTTC. Amino acids: CASSERAQETQYF. The V and J genes are TRBV28 and TRBJ2-5; D call uncertain. The CDR3 is 13 amino acids. Germline CDR1 MDHEN, CDR2 SYDVKM. V was shortened by 6 bases and J by 2 bases, with 10 bases between the two germline ends.

The chain is built from TRBV9 and TRBJ2-1; 13 nucleotides agree with TRBD2. The V and J ends lost 3 bases and 2 bases, in that order; junction bases with no gene match: 17. The CDR3 length is 21 residues. Germline assignment: CDR1 SGDLS and CDR2 YYNGEE. CDR3 residues: CASSERDSASTSGRTYNEQFF. The CDR3 nucleotides are TGTGCCAGCAGCGAACGGGACAGCGCATCGACTAGCGGGAGGACCTACAATGAGCAGTTCTTC. Based on the CDR3 plus reference TRBV9 and TRBJ2-1, the full variable domain is DSGVTQTPKHLITATGQRVTLRCSPRSGDLSVYWYQQSLDQGLQFLIQYYNGEERAKGNILERFSAQQFPDLHSELNLSSLELGDSALYFCASSERDSASTSGRTYNEQFFGPGTRLTVL.

The J gene is TRBJ1-2, the V gene TRBV18; the D gene is possibly TRBD1 (5 bases). V was pared by 1 base and J by 3 bases, with 9 bases between. From germline, CDR1 is KGHSH and CDR2 LQKENI. There are 14 residues in the CDR3. This CDR3 is CASSPRGDDYGYTF. The CDR3 nucleotides are TGTGCCAGCTCACCACGAGGGGACGACTATGGCTACACCTTC. The whole variable domain, filled in from reference TRBV18 and TRBJ1-2, reads NAGVMQNPRHLVRRRGQEARLRCSPMKGHSHVYWYRQLPEEGLKFMVYLQKENIIDESGMPKERFSAEFPKEGPSILRIQQVVRGDSAAYFCASSPRGDDYGYTFGSGTRLTVV.

This sequence joins TRBV7-9 and TRBJ1-6, with D perhaps TRBD1 (6 bases). The CDR3 length is 17 residues. Germline CDR1 SEHNR, CDR2 FQNEAQ (reference sequence). With 1 base removed from V and 7 bases from J, the gap between germline ends came to 17 bases. CDR3 region: CASSLGGGRGANSPLHF. In DNA form, the CDR3 reads TGTGCCAGCAGCTTAGGTGGGGGCAGGGGCGCGAATTCACCCCTCCACTTT.